Sequencing of this T cell receptor beta chain was carried out in a study of blood T cell repertoires in COVID-19. In the study overall: The analysed material was cDNA or gDNA that came from T cells, B-cell-depleted T cells, or PBMCs.

Individuals aged roughly 18 to 95 years were recruited from approximately 24 US areas. Two consecutive negative NP/OP PCR tests, clearance, or resolved symptoms defined Cohort 3 recovery. CDR1 is SGHNT and CDR2 is YYREEE in the germline V gene (reference sequence). Trimming removed 5 bases from V and 5 bases from J; junction bases left unmatched: 6. The CDR3 spans 15 residues. Clones were read by immunoSEQ multiplex PCR, and TCRdb kept only the in-frame ones, dropping some. The data show approximately 450,000 clones, 75% to 90% seen once. The origin of this receptor is a man aged 30-40 years who had recovered from COVID-19. The chain carries TRBV5-4 and TRBJ2-1, with TRBD2 matching over 11 bases. Sequencing was carried out using PBMCs or T cells enriched from blood (not recorded which). The CDR3 spells CASSTRLAGNNEQFF. The CDR3 DNA reads as TGTGCCAGCAGTACAAGACTAGCGGGAAACAATGAGCAGTTCTTC. Full variable domain (missing parts from reference TRBV5-4 and TRBJ2-1): ETGVTQSPTHLIKTRGQQVTLRCSSQSGHNTVSWYQQALGQGPQFIFQYYREEENGRGNFPPRFSGLQFPNYSSELNVNALELDDSALYLCASSTRLAGNNEQFFGPGTRLTVL.